What follows are 19 T cell receptor beta chains derived from one specimen sequenced in a study of cytomegalovirus exposure and HLA in healthy donors (dated by TCRdb to between 2016 and 2019). The library was built by means of the immunoSEQ multiplex PCR assay. TCRdb holds this immuneACCESS table with in-frame rearrangements only. Some clones are missing; in checked studies, unresolved V genes explain under half, and the rest has no known cause. Here the sample has about 130,000 clones; about 90% occur a single time. The ten largest make up under 8% of the sample. The sequenced material came from PBMCs. These receptor sequences come from a woman aged 30 to 39 in good health and CMV-seropositive.

J is TRBJ1-2 and V is TRBV5-6; D might be TRBD1 (5 bases). The CDR3 covers 14 residues. V was trimmed by 3 bases and J by 7 bases, leaving 16 bases between them. Germline CDR1 and CDR2: SGHDT and YYEEEE. This CDR3 reads CASSWAWGRGGYTF. The CDR3 nucleotides read TGTGCCAGCAGCTGGGCCTGGGGGAGGGGTGGCTACACCTTC.

This chain links TRBV11-2 with TRBJ2-2; 7 nucleotides align to TRBD1. V lost 5 bases to trimming and J lost 5 bases; unmatched junction nucleotides: 8. The CDR3 covers 15 residues. CDR1 and CDR2 from the germline V gene are SGHAT and FQNNGV. CDR3 residues: CASSPGGARTGELFF. CDR3 bases: TGTGCCAGCAGCCCAGGGGGTGCGCGGACCGGGGAGCTGTTTTTT. Filled out from reference TRBV11-2 and TRBJ2-2, the complete variable domain reads EAGVAQSPRYKIIEKRQSVAFWCNPISGHATLYWYQQILGQGPKLLIQFQNNGVVDDSQLPKDRFSAERLKGVDSTLKIQPAKLEDSAVYLCASSPGGARTGELFFGEGSRLTVL.

V usage is TRBV2 and J usage is TRBJ2-1; TRBD2 matches at 11 bases. Germline V lookup: CDR1 SNHLY, CDR2 FYNNEI. Trimming removed 4 bases from V and 5 bases from J; junction bases left unmatched: 4. The CDR3 runs to 15 residues. The CDR3 region is CASSGTSGRNNEQFF. The CDR3 coding sequence is TGTGCCAGCAGTGGTACTAGCGGGAGAAACAATGAGCAGTTCTTC.

The gene calls are TRBV19 and TRBJ1-5, with a weak D call TRBD1 (5 bases). V was pared by 3 bases and J by 9 bases, with 12 bases between. The germline gives CDR1 LNHDA, CDR2 SQIVND (reference sequence). The CDR3 extends over 13 amino acids. For the CDR3, the DNA is TGTGCCAGTAGTATCTTCGGGGGACGGCCCCAGCATTTT. It specifies CASSIFGGRPQHF.

V is TRBV6-1 and J is TRBJ2-2; 9 bases are a match to TRBD1. The junction had 11 bases not matched to a gene; V was cut back by 3 bases and J by 6 bases. Germline CDR1 MNHNS, CDR2 SASEGT. The CDR3 loop spans 17 amino acids. The CDR3 sequence: CASSDVMRTGESGELFF. The CDR3 coding sequence is TGTGCCAGCAGTGACGTTATGAGGACAGGGGAATCCGGGGAGCTGTTTTTT.

This clone was detected a few times. This chain joins TRBV7-9 and TRBJ2-7; a weak D match, TRBD1 (7 bases). This CDR3 is built from 14 residues. V lost 5 bases and J lost 3, with 14 bases in between. Germline-derived CDR1 and CDR2 are SEHNR and FQNEAQ (reference sequence). CDR3 sequence reads: CASSSHRGGYEQYF. The CDR3 bases are TGTGCCAGCAGCAGTCACAGGGGAGGCTACGAGCAGTACTTC.

CDR3 DNA: TGTGCCAGCAGCTCTGCTAGCGGGAGGGCCCTCTACAATGAGCAGTTCTTC. Translation gives CASSSASGRALYNEQFF. The J gene is TRBJ2-1, the V gene TRBV7-2; 12 positions agree with TRBD2. Trimming removed 4 bases from V and 3 bases from J; junction bases left unmatched: 7. CDR1 SGHTA and CDR2 FQGNSA come from the germline V gene. The CDR3 totals 17 residues.

Points on this clone: Relative to the germline gene, one junction end is altered; a read error may explain this. V usage is TRBV7-7 and J usage is TRBJ1-3; D is uncertain. The CDR3 runs 14 residues. CDR1 is SSHAT and CDR2 is FNYEAQ in the germline V gene (reference sequence). Here the CDR3 reads CASSLGGTGNTIYF. The CDR3 coding sequence is TGTGCTAGCAGCTTAGGAGGGACTGGAAACACCATATATTTT.

This rearrangement joins TRBV11-2 to TRBJ2-1, with a tentative D call TRBD2 (5 bases). Germline CDR1 is SGHAT and CDR2 is FQNNGV. Between the trimmed V and J ends, which lost 6 bases and 9 bases, there was a span of 12 bases. This CDR3 spans 12 amino acids. The CDR3 DNA reads TGTGCCAGCAGGTACACTAGGCTTGAGCAGTTCTTC. Protein: CASRYTRLEQFF.

This chain links TRBV10-2 with TRBJ1-5; possible D gene TRBD1, 5 bases. This CDR3 has 13 residues. The V gene lost 10 bases and the J gene lost 6 bases, with 16 bases spanning the gap. Germline loops: CDR1 WSHSY, CDR2 SAAADI. The CDR3 region has the DNA TGCGCCATCCGGGGGGGGGACGGTCAGCCCCAGCATTTT. Translation gives CAIRGGDGQPQHF.

The CDR3 DNA is TGTGCCAGCAGCCTGGACAGGGGTCAGCCCCAGCATTTT. As protein: CASSLDRGQPQHF. V gene TRBV7-2 combines with J gene TRBJ1-5; 9 positions match TRBD1. The CDR3 totals 13 residues. The J segment lost 6 bases and the V segment lost 5 bases, leaving 2 bases of the junction unmatched. Germline values: CDR1 SGHTA, CDR2 FQGNSA.

The chain combines TRBV5-4 with TRBJ2-7; D is unclear. This CDR3 has 15 residues. Germline CDR1 SGHNT, CDR2 YYREEE (reference sequence). V lost 2 bases to trimming and J lost 2 bases, with 14 bases between them. Written as DNA, the CDR3 is TGTGCCAGCAGCTTAACGTCGGTAGTCCCCTACGAGCAGTACTTC. Translation gives CASSLTSVVPYEQYF.

V is TRBV6-1 and J is TRBJ2-1; 9 positions match TRBD2. The germline CDR1 and CDR2 sequences are MNHNS and SASEGT. This CDR3 region has 15 residues. Trimming removed 2 bases from V and 8 bases from J; junction bases left unmatched: 7. In nucleotides, the CDR3 is TGTGCCAGCAGTGAATCGGGCGGGGGGGGCTATGAGCAGTTCTTC. Protein sequence: CASSESGGGGYEQFF.

The chain couples TRBV7-6 to TRBJ2-7; a possible D gene is TRBD2 (7 bases). Germline assignment: CDR1 SGHVS and CDR2 FNYEAQ. V gave up 4 bases and J gave up 4 bases, with 11 bases separating them. CDR3 length equals 13 residues. The CDR3 bases are TGTGCCAGCAGCTCGGGGGGCGGGTACGAGCAGTACTTC. It specifies CASSSGGGYEQYF. Full variable domain (remainder filled in from reference TRBV7-6 and TRBJ2-7): GAGVSQSPRYKVTKRGQDVALRCDPISGHVSLYWYRQALGQGPEFLTYFNYEAQQDKSGLPNDRFSAERPEGSISTLTIQRTEQRDSAMYRCASSSGGGYEQYFGPGTRLTVT.

This chain connects TRBV11-2 to TRBJ2-1, with TRBD2 matching over 9 bases. The germline V gene encodes CDR1 SGHAT and CDR2 FQNNGV. The CDR3 consists of 17 residues. Trimming removed 5 bases from V and 4 bases from J; junction bases left unmatched: 12. The CDR3 region is CASSLPVGAGGYNEQFF. The CDR3 nucleotides are TGTGCCAGCAGCCTACCGGTGGGAGCGGGGGGTTACAATGAGCAGTTCTTC.

This clone was recorded once. The CDR3 nucleotides read TGTGCCAGCAGCCCCGGAGCCGGGACTACTAATTCACCCCTCCACTTT. Translating it yields CASSPGAGTTNSPLHF. This rearrangement joins TRBV6-6 to TRBJ1-6; D may be TRBD1 (5 bases). V lost 6 bases and J lost 6, with 18 bases in between. Germline CDR1 reads MNHNY; CDR2 reads SVGAGI (reference sequence). The CDR3 covers 16 residues.

The V gene is TRBV6-5, the J gene TRBJ1-1, with D possibly TRBD1 on 6 matching bases. The CDR3 contains 15 residues. With 0 bases removed from V and 5 bases from J, the gap between germline ends came to 13 bases. Germline CDR1 reads MNHEY; CDR2 reads SVGAGI. The CDR3 bases are TGTGCCAGCAGTTACTCGAACCAGGGGAGAACTGAAGCTTTCTTT. The encoded protein is CASSYSNQGRTEAFF.

The chain has TRBV19 and TRBJ1-5; TRBD1 aligns across 8 bases. This CDR3 spans 14 amino acids. J lost 0 bases, V lost 6 bases, and 1 base had no gene match. Germline lookup yields CDR1 LNHDA and CDR2 SQIVND (reference sequence). As DNA, the CDR3 is TGTGCCAGTAGAACAGGGGGTAGCAATCAGCCCCAGCATTTT. Encoded protein: CASRTGGSNQPQHF.

The rearrangement uses TRBV5-1 and TRBJ2-1, with D possibly TRBD2 on 7 matching bases. CDR3 length: 16 amino acids. CDR1 and CDR2 from the germline V gene are SGHRS and YFSETQ. Trimming cost V 0 bases and J 4 bases, with 14 bases left between them. The CDR3 sequence: CASSLVGGTTYNEQFF. CDR3 nucleotides: TGCGCCAGCAGCTTGGTGGGGGGGACAACGTACAATGAGCAGTTCTTC.